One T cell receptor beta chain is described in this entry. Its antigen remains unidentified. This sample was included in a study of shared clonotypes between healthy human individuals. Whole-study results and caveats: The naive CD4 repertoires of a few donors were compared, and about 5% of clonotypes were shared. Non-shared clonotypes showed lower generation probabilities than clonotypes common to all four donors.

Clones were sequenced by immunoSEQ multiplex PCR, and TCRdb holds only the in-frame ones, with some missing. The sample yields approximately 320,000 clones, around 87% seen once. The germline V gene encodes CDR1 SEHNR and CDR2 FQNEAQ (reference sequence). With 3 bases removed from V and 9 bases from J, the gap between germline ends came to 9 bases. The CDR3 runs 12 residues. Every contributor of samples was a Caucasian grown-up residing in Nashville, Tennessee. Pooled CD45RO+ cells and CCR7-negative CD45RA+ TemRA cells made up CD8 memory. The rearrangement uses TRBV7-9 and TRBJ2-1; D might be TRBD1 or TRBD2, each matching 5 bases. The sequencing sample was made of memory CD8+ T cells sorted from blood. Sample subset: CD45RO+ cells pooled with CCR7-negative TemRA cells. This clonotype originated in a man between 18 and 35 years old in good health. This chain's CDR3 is CASSLEDIEQFF. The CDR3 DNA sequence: TGTGCCAGCAGCTTGGAGGACATTGAGCAGTTCTTC.